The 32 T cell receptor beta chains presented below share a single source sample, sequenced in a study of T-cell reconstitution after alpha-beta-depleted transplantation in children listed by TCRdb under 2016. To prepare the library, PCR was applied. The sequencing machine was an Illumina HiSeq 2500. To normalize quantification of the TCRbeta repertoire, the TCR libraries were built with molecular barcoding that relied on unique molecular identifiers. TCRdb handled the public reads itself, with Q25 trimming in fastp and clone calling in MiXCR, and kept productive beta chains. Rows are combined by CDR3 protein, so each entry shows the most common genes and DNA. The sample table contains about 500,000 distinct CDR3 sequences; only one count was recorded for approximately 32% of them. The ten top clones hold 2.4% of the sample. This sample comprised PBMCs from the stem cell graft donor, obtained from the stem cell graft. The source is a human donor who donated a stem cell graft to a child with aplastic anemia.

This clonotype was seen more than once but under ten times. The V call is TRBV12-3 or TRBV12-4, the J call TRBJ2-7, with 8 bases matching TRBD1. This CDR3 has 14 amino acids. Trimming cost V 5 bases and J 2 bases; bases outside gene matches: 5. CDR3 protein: CASSAGQGPYEQYV. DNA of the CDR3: TGTGCCAGCAGTGCTGGACAGGGTCCCTACGAGCAGTACGTC.

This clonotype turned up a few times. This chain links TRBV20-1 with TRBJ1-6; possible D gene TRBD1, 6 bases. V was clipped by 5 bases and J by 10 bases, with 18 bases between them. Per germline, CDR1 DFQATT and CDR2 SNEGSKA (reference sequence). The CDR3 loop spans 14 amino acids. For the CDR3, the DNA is TGCAGTGCTTCACCCGGGACACCATTCTCACCCCTCCACTTT. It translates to CSASPGTPFSPLHF.

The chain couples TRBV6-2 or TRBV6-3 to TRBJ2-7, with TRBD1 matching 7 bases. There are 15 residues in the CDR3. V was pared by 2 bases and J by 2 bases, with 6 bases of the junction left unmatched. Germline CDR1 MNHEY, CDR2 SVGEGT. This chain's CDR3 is CASSYNPGGPYEQYV. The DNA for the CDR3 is TGTGCCAGCAGTTACAACCCAGGGGGACCCTACGAGCAGTACGTC.

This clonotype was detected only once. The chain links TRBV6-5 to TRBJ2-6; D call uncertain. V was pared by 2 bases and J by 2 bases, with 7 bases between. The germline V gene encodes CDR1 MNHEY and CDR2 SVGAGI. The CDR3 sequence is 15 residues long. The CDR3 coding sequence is TGTGCCAGCAGTTACAGGGTGCCTGGGGCCAACGTCCTGACTTTC. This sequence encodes CASSYRVPGANVLTF.

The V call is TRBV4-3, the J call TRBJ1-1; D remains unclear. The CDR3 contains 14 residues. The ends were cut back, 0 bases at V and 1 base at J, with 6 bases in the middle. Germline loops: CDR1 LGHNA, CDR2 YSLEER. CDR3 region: CASSQEGRNTEAFF. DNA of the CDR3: TGCGCCAGCAGCCAAGAGGGTAGGAACACTGAAGCTTTCTTT.

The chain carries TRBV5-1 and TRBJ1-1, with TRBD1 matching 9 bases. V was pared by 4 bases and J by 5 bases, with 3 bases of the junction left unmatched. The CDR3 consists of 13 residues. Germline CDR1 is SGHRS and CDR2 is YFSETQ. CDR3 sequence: CASSDRGVTEAFF. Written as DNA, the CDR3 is TGCGCCAGCAGCGACAGGGGGGTAACTGAAGCTTTCTTT.

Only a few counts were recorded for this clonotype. The CDR3 here is CAISGGNTEAFF. CDR3 coding DNA: TGTGCCATCAGCGGGGGGAACACTGAAGCTTTCTTT. The V call is TRBV10-3, the J call TRBJ1-1; possibly TRBD1 for D (5 bases). Trimming shortened V by 6 bases and J by 1 base, and 6 bases separated the two germline ends. Germline V gene sequence: CDR1 ENHRY, CDR2 SYGVKD. This CDR3 has 12 amino acids.

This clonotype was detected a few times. CDR3 residues: CASSLAGSGPYEQYV. The CDR3 nucleotides read TGTGCCAGCAGCTTAGCGGGTAGCGGTCCCTACGAGCAGTACGTC. This chain links TRBV7-2 with TRBJ2-7; D is perhaps TRBD2 (6 bases). This CDR3 is 15 amino acids long. Trimming cost V 0 bases and J 2 bases, with 11 bases left between them. CDR1 and CDR2 from the germline V gene are SGHTA and FQGNSA.

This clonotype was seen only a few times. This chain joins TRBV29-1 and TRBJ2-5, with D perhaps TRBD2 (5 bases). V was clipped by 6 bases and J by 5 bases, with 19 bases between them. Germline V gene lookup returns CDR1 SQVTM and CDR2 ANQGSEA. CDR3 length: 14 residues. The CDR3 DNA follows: TGCAGCGTCCGCGGGCCTCAGGTTTTTGAGACCCAGTACTTC. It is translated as CSVRGPQVFETQYF. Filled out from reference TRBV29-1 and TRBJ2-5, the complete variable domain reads SAVISQKPSRDICQRGTSLTIQCQVDSQVTMMFWYRQQPGQSLTLIATANQGSEATYESGFVIDKFPISRPNLTFSTLTVSNMSPEDSSIYLCSVRGPQVFETQYFGPGTRLLVL.

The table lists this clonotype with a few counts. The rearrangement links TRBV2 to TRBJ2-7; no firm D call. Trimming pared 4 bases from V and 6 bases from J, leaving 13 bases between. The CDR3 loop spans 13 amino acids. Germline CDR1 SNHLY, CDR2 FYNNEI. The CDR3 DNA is TGTGCCAGCAGTGGGCGAACTTACGGCGAGCAGTACGTC. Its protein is CASSGRTYGEQYV.

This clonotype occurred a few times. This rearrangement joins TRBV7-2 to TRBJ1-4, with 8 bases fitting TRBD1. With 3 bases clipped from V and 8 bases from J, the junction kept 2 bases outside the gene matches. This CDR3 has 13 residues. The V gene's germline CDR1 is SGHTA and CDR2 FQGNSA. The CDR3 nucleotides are TGTGCCAGCAGCTTCGGACAGGGAGAAAAACTGTTTTTT. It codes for CASSFGQGEKLFF.

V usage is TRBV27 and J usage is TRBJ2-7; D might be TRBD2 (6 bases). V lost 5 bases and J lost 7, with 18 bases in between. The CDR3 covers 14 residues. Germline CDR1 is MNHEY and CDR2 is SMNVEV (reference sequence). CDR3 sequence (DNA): TGTGCCAGCAGTCTCTATGAGGGGAGGAGGGAGCAGTACTTC. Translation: CASSLYEGRREQYF.

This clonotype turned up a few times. The CDR3 DNA reads as TGCGCCAGCAGCTTGGGTTGGACGGTGAACACTGAAGCTTTCTTT. Its translation is CASSLGWTVNTEAFF. The chain combines TRBV5-1 with TRBJ1-1; D gene unclear. Germline lookup yields CDR1 SGHRS and CDR2 YFSETQ. This CDR3 is 15 amino acids long. Trimming removed 0 bases at V and 0 bases at J, with 9 bases between.

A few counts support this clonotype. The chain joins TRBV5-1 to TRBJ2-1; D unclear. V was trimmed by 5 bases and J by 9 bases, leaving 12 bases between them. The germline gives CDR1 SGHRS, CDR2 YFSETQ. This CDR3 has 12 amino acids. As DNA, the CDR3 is TGCGCCAGCAGTTCGAACGTACTTGAGCAGTTCTTC. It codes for CASSSNVLEQFF.

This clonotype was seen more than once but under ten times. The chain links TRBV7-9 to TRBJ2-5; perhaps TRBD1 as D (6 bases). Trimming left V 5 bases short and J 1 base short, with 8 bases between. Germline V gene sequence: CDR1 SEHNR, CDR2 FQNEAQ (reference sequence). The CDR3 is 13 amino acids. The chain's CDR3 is CASSRDTQETQYF. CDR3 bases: TGTGCCAGCAGCCGGGACACCCAAGAGACCCAGTACTTC. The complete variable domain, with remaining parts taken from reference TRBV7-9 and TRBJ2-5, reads DTGVSQNPRHKITKRGQNVTFRCDPISEHNRLYWYRQTLGQGPEFLTYFQNEAQLEKSRLLSDRFSAERPKGSFSTLEIQRTEQGDSAMYLCASSRDTQETQYFGPGTRLLVL.

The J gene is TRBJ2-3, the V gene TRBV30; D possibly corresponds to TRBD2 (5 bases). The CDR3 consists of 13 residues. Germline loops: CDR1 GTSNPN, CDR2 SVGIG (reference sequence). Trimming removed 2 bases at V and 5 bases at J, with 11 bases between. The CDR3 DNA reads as TGTGCCTGGAGTCCGGGGTCTGGAGATACGCAGTATTTT. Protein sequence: CAWSPGSGDTQYF.

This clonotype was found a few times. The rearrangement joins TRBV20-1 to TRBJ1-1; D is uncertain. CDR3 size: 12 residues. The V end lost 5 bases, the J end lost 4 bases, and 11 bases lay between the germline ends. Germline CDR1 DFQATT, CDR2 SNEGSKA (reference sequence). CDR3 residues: CSAYGPATEAFF. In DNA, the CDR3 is TGCAGTGCTTATGGGCCAGCCACTGAAGCTTTCTTT.

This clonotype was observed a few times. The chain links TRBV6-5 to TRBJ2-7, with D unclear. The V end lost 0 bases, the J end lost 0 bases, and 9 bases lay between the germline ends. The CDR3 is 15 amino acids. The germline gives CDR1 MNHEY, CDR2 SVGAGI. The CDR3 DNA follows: TGTGCCAGCAGTTACTCGATCGGGCCCTCCTACGAGCAGTACTTC. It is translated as CASSYSIGPSYEQYF.

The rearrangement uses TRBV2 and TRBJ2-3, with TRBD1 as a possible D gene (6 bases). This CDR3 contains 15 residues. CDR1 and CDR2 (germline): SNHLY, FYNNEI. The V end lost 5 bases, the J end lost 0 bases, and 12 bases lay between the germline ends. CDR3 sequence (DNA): TGTGCCAGCAGTCCGCAGGGGTCTAGCACAGATACGCAGTATTTT. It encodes CASSPQGSSTDTQYF.

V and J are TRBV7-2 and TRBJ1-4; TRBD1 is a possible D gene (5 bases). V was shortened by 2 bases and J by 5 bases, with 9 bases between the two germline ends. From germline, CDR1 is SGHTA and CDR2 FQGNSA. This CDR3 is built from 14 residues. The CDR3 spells CASSLFGGNEKLFF. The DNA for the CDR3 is TGTGCCAGCAGCTTATTTGGGGGAAATGAAAAACTGTTTTTT.

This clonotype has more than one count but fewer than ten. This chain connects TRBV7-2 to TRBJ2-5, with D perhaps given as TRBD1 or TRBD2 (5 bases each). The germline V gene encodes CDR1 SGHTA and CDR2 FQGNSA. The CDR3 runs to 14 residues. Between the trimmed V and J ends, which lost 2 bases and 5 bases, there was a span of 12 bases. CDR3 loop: CASSLTRGRETQYF. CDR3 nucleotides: TGTGCCAGCAGCTTAACGAGGGGTCGGGAGACCCAGTACTTC.

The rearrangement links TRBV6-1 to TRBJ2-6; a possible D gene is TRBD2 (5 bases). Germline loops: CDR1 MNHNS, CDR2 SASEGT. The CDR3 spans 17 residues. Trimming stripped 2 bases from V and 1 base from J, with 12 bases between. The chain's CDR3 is CASSERRGGSGANVLTF. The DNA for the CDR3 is TGTGCCAGCAGTGAACGGAGAGGCGGGTCTGGGGCCAACGTCCTGACTTTC.

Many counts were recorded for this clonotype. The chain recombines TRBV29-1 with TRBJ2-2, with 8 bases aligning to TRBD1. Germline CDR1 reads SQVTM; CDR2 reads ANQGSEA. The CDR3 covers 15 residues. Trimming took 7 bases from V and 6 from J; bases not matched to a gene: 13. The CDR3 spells CSAEDHQGASGELFF. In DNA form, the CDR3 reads TGCAGCGCCGAAGATCACCAGGGGGCATCCGGGGAGCTGTTTTTT.

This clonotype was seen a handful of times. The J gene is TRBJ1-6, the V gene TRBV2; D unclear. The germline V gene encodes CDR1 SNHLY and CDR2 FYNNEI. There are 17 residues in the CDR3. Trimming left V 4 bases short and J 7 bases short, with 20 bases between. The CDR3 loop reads CASSGDKAGSSNSPLHF. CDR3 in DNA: TGTGCCAGCAGTGGGGATAAGGCCGGTTCCTCCAATTCACCCCTCCACTTT.

The CDR3 DNA sequence: TGTGCCAGCAGCTTATCTGTGCTTAGCACAGATACGCAGTATTTT. It encodes CASSLSVLSTDTQYF. The chain has TRBV5-5 and TRBJ2-3; D is unclear. Trimming stripped 2 bases from V and 0 bases from J, with 10 bases between. The CDR3 length is 15 residues. Germline V gives CDR1 SGHKS, CDR2 YYEKEE (reference sequence).

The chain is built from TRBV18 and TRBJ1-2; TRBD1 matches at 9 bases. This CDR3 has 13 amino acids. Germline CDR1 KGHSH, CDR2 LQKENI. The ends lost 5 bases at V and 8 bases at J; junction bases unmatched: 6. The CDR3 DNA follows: TGTGCCAGCTCAAAAGGGGACAGGGACGGCTACACCTTC. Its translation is CASSKGDRDGYTF.

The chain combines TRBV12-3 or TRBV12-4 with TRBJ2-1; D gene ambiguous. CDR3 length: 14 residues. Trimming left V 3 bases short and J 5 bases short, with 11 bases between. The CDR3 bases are TGTGCCAGCAGTTTTTGGCGGAAGAACAATGAGCAGTTCTTC. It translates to CASSFWRKNNEQFF.

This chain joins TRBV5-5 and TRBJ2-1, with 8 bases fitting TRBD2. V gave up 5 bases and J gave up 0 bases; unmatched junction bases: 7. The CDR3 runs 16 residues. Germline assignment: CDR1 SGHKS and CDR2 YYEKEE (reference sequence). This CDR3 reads CASSLWSGSSYNEQFF. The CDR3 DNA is TGTGCCAGCAGTCTATGGAGCGGGAGCTCCTACAATGAGCAGTTCTTC.

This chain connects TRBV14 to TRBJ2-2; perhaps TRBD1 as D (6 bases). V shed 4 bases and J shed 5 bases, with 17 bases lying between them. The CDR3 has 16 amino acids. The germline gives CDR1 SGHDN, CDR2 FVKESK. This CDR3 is CASSPYVGTYTGELFF. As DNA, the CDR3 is TGTGCCAGCAGCCCCTATGTAGGGACATATACCGGGGAGCTGTTTTTT.

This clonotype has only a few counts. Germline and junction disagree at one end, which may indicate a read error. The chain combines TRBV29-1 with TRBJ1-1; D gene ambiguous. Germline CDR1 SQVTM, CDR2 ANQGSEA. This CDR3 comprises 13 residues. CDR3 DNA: TGCAGCGTCGAAGATCATACAAACACTGAAGCTTTCTTT. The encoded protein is CSVEDHTNTEAFF.

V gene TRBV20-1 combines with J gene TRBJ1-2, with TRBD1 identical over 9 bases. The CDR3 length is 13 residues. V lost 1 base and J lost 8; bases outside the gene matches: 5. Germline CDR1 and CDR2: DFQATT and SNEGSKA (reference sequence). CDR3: CSARGTGDRGYTF. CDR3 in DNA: TGCAGTGCTAGAGGGACAGGGGATAGAGGCTACACCTTC.

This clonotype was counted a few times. CDR3 residues: CSAKGGMNTEAFF. The CDR3 nucleotides read TGCAGTGCTAAGGGAGGGATGAACACTGAAGCTTTCTTT. The genes are TRBV20-1 and TRBJ1-1; D remains unclear. CDR3 length: 13 residues. Trimming cost V 4 bases and J 0 bases, with 9 bases left between them. Germline V gene sequence: CDR1 DFQATT, CDR2 SNEGSKA (reference sequence).